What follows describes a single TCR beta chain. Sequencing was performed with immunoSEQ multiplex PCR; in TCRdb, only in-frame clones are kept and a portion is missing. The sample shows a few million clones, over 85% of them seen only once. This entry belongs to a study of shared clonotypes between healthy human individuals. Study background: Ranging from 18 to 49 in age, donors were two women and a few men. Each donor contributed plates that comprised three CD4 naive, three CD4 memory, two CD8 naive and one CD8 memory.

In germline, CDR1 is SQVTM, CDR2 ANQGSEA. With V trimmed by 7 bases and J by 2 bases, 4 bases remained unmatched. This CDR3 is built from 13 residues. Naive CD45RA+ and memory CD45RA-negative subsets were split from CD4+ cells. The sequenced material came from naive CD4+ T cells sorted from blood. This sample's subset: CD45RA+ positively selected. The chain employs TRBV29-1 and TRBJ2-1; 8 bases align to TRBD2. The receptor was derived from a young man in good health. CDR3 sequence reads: CSGEAGAYNEQFF. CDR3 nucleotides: TGCAGCGGCGAAGCGGGAGCCTACAATGAGCAGTTCTTC.